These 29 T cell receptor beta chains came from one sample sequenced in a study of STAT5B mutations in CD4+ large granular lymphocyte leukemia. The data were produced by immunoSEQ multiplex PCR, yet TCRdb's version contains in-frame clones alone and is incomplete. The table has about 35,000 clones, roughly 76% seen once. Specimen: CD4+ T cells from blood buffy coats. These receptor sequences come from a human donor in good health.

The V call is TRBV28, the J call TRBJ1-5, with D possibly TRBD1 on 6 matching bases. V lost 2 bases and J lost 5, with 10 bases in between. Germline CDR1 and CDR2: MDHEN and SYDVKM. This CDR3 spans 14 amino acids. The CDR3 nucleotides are TGTGCCAGCAGTTTAAGGGGGGGAGATCAGCCCCAGCATTTT. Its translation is CASSLRGGDQPQHF.

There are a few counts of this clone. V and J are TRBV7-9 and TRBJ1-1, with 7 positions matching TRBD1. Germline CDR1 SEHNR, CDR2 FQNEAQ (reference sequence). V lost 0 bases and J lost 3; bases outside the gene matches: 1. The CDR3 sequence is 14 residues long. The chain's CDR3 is CASSLAGQYTEAFF. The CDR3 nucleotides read TGTGCCAGCAGCTTAGCGGGACAGTACACTGAAGCTTTCTTT.

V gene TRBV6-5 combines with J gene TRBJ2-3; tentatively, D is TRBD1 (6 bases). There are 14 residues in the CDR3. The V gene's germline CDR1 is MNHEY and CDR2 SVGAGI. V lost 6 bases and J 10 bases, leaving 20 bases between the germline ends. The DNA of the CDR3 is TGTGCCAGCAGACGCCTCTTAGGGGGAGAAGCGCAGTATTTT. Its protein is CASRRLLGGEAQYF.

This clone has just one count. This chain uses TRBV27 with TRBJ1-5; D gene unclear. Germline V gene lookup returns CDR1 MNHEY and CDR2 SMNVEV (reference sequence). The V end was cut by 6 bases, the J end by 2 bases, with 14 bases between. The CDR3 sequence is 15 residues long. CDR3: CASRALLGGNQPQHF. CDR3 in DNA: TGTGCCAGCAGAGCCCTCTTGGGAGGCAATCAGCCCCAGCATTTT.

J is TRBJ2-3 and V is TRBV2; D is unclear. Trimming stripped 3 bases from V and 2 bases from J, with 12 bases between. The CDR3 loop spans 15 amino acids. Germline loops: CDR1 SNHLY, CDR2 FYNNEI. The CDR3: CASSEVSRFTDTQYF. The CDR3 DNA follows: TGTGCCAGCAGTGAGGTCTCCCGATTCACAGATACGCAGTATTTT. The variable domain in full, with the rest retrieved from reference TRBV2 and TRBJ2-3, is EPEVTQTPSHQVTQMGQEVILRCVPISNHLYFYWYRQILGQKVEFLVSFYNNEISEKSEIFDDQFSVERPDGSNFTLKIRSTKLEDSAMYFCASSEVSRFTDTQYFGPGTRLTVL.

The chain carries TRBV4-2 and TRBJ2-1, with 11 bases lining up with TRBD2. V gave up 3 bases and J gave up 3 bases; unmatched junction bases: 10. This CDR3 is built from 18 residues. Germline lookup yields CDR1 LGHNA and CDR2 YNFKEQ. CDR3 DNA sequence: TGTGCCAGCAGCCAGGGCCCTAGCGGGGGGTCGGTCTACAATGAGCAGTTCTTC. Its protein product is CASSQGPSGGSVYNEQFF.

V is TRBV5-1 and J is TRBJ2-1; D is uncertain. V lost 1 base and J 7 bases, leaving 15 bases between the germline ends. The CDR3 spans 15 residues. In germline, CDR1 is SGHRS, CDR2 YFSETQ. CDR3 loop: CASSLWAGGDNEQFF. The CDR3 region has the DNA TGCGCCAGCAGCTTGTGGGCTGGTGGGGATAATGAGCAGTTCTTC.

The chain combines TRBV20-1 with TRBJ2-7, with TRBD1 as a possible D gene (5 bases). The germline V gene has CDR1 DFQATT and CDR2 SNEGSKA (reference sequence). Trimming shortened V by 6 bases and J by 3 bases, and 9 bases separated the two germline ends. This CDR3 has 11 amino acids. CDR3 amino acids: CSARTRYEQYF. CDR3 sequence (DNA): TGCAGTGCCCGGACACGCTACGAGCAGTACTTC.

The CDR3 sequence: CASSLVDRETGELFF. The CDR3 region has the DNA TGCGCCAGCAGCTTGGTGGACAGAGAAACCGGGGAGCTGTTTTTT. This rearrangement joins TRBV5-1 to TRBJ2-2; possible D gene TRBD1, 6 bases. This CDR3 is 15 amino acids long. V was pared by 0 bases and J by 5 bases, with 11 bases between. Germline V gene data show CDR1 as SGHRS and CDR2 as YFSETQ.

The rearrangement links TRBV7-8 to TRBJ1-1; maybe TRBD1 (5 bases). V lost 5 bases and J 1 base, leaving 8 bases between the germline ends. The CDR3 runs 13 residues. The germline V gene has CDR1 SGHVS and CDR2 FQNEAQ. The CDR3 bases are TGTGCCAGCAGCCTAGACAGGAACACTGAAGCTTTCTTT. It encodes CASSLDRNTEAFF.

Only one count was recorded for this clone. CDR3 loop: CASSSTGVDTQYF. In DNA, the CDR3 is TGTGCCAGCAGTTCCACAGGGGTTGATACGCAGTATTTT. The V call is TRBV6-5, the J call TRBJ2-3; the match to TRBD1 covers 7 bases. V was pared by 4 bases and J by 6 bases, with 4 bases of the junction left unmatched. This CDR3 contains 13 residues. From germline, CDR1 is MNHEY and CDR2 SVGAGI.

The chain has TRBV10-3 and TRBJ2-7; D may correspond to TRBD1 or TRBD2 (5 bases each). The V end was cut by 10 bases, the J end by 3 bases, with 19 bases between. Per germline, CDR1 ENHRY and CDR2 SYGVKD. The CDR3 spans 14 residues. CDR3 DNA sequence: TGTGCCACAACCTGGGACCCCTCTGGCTACGAGCAGTACTTC. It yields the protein CATTWDPSGYEQYF.

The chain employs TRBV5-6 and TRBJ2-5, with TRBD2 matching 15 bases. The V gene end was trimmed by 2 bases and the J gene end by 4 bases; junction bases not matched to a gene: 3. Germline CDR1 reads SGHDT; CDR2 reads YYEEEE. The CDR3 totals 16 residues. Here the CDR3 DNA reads TGTGCCAGCAGCTTCGGACTAGCGGGGGGGGGAGAGACCCAGTACTTC. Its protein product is CASSFGLAGGGETQYF.

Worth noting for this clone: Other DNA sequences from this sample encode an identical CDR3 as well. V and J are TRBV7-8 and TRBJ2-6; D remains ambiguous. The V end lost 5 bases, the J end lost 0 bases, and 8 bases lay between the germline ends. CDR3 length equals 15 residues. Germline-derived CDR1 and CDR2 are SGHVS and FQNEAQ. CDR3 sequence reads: CASSPYSSGANVLTF. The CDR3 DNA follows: TGTGCCAGCAGCCCTTACAGCTCTGGGGCCAACGTCCTGACTTTC.

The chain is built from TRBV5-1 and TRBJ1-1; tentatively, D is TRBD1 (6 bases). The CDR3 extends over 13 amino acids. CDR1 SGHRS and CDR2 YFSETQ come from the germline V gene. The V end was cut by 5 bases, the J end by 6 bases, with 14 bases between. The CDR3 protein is CASREGGRAEAFF. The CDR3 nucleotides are TGCGCCAGCAGGGAGGGGGGGAGGGCTGAAGCTTTCTTT. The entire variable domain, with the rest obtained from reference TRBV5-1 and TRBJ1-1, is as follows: KAGVTQTPRYLIKTRGQQVTLSCSPISGHRSVSWYQQTPGQGLQFLFEYFSETQRNKGNFPGRFSGRQFSNSRSEMNVSTLELGDSALYLCASREGGRAEAFFGQGTRLTVV.

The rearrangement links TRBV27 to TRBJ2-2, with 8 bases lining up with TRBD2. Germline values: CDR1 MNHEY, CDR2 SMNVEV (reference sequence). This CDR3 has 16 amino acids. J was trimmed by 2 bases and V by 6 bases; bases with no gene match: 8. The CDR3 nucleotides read TGTGCCAGCAGCCTCGGGGGACTAGGTAACACCGGGGAGCTGTTTTTT. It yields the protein CASSLGGLGNTGELFF.

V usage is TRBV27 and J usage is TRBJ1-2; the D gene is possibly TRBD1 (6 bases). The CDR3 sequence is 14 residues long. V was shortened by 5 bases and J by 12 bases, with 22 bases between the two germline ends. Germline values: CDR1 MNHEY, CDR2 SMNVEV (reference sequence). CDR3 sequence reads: CASSLRPGTGHNTF. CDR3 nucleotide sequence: TGTGCCAGCAGTCTCAGACCGGGGACGGGACATAACACCTTC.

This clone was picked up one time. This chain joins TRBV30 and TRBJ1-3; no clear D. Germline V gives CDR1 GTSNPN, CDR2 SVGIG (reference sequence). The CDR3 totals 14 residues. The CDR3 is CAVGLFKGGNTIYF. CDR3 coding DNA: TGTGCGGTTGGGCTGTTCAAAGGAGGAAACACCATATATTTT.

The CDR3 bases are TGTGCCAGCAGCCCTACCACGGGACTCGGTGGGGAGACCCAGTACTTC. It translates to CASSPTTGLGGETQYF. The chain is built from TRBV7-9 and TRBJ2-5, with a weak D call TRBD2 (6 bases). The CDR3 has 16 amino acids. V shed 5 bases and J shed 5 bases, with 21 bases lying between them. CDR1 SEHNR and CDR2 FQNEAQ come from the germline V gene (reference sequence).

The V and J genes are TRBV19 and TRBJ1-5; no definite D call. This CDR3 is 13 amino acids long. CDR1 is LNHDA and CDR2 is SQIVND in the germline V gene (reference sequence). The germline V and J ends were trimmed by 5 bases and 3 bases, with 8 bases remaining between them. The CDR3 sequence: CASSFSLNQPQHF. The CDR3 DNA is TGTGCCAGTAGTTTTAGCCTCAATCAGCCCCAGCATTTT.

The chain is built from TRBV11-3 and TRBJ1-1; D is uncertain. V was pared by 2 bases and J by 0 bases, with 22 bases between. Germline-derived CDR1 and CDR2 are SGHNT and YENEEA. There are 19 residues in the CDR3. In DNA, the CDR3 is TGTGCCAGCAGCTTACCTCATAGGGTGGAGGCGCCCCTGAACACTGAAGCTTTCTTT. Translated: CASSLPHRVEAPLNTEAFF.

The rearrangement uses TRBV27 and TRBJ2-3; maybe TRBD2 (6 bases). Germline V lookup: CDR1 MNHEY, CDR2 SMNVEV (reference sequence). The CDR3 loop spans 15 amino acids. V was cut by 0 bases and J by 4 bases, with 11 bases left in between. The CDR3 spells CASSLSEGGADTQYF. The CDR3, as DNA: TGTGCCAGCAGTTTATCGGAGGGCGGGGCAGATACGCAGTATTTT.

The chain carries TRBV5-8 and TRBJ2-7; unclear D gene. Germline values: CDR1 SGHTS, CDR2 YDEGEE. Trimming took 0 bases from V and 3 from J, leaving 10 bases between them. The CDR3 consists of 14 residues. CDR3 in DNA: TGTGCCAGCAGCTTGGAGGCAGACCGCTACGAGCAGTACTTC. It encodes CASSLEADRYEQYF.

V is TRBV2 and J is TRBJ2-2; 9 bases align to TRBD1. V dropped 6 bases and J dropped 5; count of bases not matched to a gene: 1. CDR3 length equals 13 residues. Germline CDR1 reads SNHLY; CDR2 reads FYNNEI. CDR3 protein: CASRGTGTGELFF. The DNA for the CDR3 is TGTGCCAGCAGGGGGACAGGGACCGGGGAGCTGTTTTTT.

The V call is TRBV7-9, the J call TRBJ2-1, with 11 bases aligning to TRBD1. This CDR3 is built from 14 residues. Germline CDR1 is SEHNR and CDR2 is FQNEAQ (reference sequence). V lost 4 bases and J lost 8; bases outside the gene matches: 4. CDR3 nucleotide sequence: TGTGCCAGCAGCTGGACAGGGGGCCCCGATGAGCAGTTCTTC. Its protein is CASSWTGGPDEQFF. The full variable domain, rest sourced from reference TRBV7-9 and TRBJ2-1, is DTGVSQNPRHKITKRGQNVTFRCDPISEHNRLYWYRQTLGQGPEFLTYFQNEAQLEKSRLLSDRFSAERPKGSFSTLEIQRTEQGDSAMYLCASSWTGGPDEQFFGPGTRLTVL.

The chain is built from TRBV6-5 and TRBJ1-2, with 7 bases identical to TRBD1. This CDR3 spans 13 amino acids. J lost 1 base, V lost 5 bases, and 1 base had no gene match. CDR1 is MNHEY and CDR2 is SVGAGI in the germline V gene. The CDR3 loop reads CASSRQGNYGYTF. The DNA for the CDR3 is TGTGCCAGCAGTCGACAGGGTAACTATGGCTACACCTTC.

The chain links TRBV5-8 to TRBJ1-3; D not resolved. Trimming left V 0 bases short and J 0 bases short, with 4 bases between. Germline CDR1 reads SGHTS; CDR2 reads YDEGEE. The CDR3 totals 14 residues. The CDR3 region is CASSLGSSGNTIYF. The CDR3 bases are TGTGCCAGCAGCTTGGGTAGCTCTGGAAACACCATATATTTT.

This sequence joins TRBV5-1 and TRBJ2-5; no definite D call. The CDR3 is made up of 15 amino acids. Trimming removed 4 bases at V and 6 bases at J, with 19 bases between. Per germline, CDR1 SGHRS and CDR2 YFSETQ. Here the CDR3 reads CASSRIGLGPQTQYF. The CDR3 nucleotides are TGCGCCAGCAGCCGCATTGGGCTCGGGCCACAGACCCAGTACTTC.

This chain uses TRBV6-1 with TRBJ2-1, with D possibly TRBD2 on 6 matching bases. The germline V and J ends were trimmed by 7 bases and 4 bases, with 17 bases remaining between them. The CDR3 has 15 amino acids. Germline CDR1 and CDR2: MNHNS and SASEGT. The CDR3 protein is CASTTGLLMYNEQFF. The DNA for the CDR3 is TGTGCCAGCACCACGGGACTGCTAATGTACAATGAGCAGTTCTTC.